The clone carrying this T cell receptor (beta chain) was seen ten or more times. With 1 base clipped from V and 7 bases from J, the junction kept 4 bases outside the gene matches. The CDR3 totals 14 residues. The V gene's germline CDR1 is SGHTA and CDR2 FQGNSA. The data belong to a study of T-cell reconstitution after alpha-beta-depleted transplantation in children. Molecular barcoding with unique molecular identifiers was used for the TCRbeta library. TCRdb used MiXCR to reprocess the PCR reads, holding one entry per CDR3 protein. Of 230,000 or so distinct CDR3 sequences listed, roughly a tenth were seen once; the top ten hold around 5.1%.

The rearrangement joins TRBV7-2 to TRBJ1-5; 7 nucleotides align to TRBD1. This TCR derives from a human donor who donated a stem cell graft to a child with SCID. Sample: PBMCs from the stem cell graft donor, taken from the stem cell graft. CDR3: CASSLEQGWQPQHF. Written as DNA, the CDR3 is TGTGCCAGCAGCTTAGAACAGGGGTGGCAGCCCCAGCATTTT.